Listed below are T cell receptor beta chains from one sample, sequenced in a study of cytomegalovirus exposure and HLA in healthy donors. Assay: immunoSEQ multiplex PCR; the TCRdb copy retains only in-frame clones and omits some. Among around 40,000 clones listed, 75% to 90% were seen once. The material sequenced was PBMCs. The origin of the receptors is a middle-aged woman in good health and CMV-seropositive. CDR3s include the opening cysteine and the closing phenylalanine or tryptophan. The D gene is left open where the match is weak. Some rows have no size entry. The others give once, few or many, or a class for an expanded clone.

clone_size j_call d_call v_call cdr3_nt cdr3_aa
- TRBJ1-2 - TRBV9 TGTGCCAGCAGCGTAAGGGGAGGGAGGGATGGCTACACCTTC CASSVRGGRDGYTF
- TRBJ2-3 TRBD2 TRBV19 TGTGCCAGTAGTACGGGACTAGCGGGGGGCACAGATACGCAGTATTTT CASSTGLAGGTDTQYF
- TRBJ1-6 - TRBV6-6 TGTGCCAGCGGGGCAGGGAACGGGTCACCCCTCCACTTT CASGAGNGSPLHF
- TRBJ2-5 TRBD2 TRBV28 TGTGCCAGCAGTCCCCTAGGACTAGCGGTTCAAGAGACCCAGTACTTC CASSPLGLAVQETQYF
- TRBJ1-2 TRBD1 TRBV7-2 TGTGCCAGCAGCTTGGCAGGGGGCAGCGGCTACACCTTC CASSLAGGSGYTF
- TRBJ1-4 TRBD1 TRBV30 TGTGCCTGGAGCGGTCTTCTCGGGACAGGGGATAGGGAAAAACTGTTTTTT CAWSGLLGTGDREKLFF
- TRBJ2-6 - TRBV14 TGTGCCAGCAGGGGGCAGGGTGCTGGGGCCAACGTCCTGACTTTC CASRGQGAGANVLTF
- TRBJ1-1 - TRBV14 TGTGCCAGCAGCCGAGCTGTTGGGGGCGCTGAAGCTTTCTTT CASSRAVGGAEAFF
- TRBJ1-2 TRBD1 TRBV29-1 TGCAGCGCCGACAGGGGGCTATATGGCTACACCTTC CSADRGLYGYTF
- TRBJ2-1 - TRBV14 TGTGCCAGCAGCCAAGCGAGGCAGACCCAGTTCTTC CASSQARQTQFF
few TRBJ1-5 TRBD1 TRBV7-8 TGTGCCAGCAGCTTAGCCCGACAGGGATGGGGCAATCAGCCCCAGCATTTT CASSLARQGWGNQPQHF
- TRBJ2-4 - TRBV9 TGTGCCAGCAGCGGCCGACAGACAAACATTCAGTACTTC CASSGRQTNIQYF
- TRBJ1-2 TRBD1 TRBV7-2 TGTGCCAGCAGCTTAGGGGGACAGATCTATGGCTACACCTTC CASSLGGQIYGYTF
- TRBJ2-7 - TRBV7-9 TGTTCCAGCAGCTTAGCCTCCGGGGGTGTTAGCTCCTACGAGCAGTACTTC CSSSLASGGVSSYEQYF
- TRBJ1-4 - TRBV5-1 TGCGCCAGCAGCTTGGATGGCCCTGAAAAACTGTTTTTT CASSLDGPEKLFF
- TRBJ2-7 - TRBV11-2 TGTGCCAGCAGCTTAGGGGCTAGCGAGTACTACGAGCAGTACTTC CASSLGASEYYEQYF
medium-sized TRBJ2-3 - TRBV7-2 TGTGCCAGCAGCTTAGATTCGGGGGGCACAGATACGCAGTATTTT CASSLDSGGTDTQYF
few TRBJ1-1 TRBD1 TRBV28 TGTGCCAGCAGCTCCCCTGGACAGGGGTTATGGAACACTGAAGCTTTCTTT CASSSPGQGLWNTEAFF
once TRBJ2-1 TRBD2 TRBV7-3 TGTGCCAGCAGCTTATATGTGGTAACCGGGACTAGGGGAGGTTACAATGAGCAGTTCTTC CASSLYVVTGTRGGYNEQFF
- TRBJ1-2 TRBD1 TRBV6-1 TGTGCCAGCAGTAACGGACAGGGATGGGGCTACACCTTC CASSNGQGWGYTF
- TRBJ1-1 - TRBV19 TGTGCCATTCGCGGAAAGTCATTCACTGAAGCTTTCTTT CAIRGKSFTEAFF
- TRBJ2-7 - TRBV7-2 TGTGCCAGCAGCTTCCCCAGGGACTACGAGCAGTACTTC CASSFPRDYEQYF
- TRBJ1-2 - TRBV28 TGTGCCAGCATTAGGGCGGGGCCTCACACTAACTATGGCTACACCTTC CASIRAGPHTNYGYTF
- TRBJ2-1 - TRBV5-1 TGCGCCAGCAGCTTAGGAGGTGGTGAGGGCAATGAGCAGTTCTTC CASSLGGGEGNEQFF
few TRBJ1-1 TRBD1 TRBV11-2 TGTGCCAGCAGCTTAGGTCAGGGGGTGAATACTGAAGCTTTCTTT CASSLGQGVNTEAFF
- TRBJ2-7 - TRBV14 TGTGCCAGCAGCCAGCCACAGGGCTACGAGCAGTACTTC CASSQPQGYEQYF
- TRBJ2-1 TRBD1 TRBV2 TGTGCCAGCAAGAGATCGACAGGGTACAATGAGCAGTTCTTC CASKRSTGYNEQFF
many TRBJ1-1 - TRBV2 TGTGCCAGCAGCTTAGGTAGGGGGGGTGAAGCTTTCTTT CASSLGRGGEAFF
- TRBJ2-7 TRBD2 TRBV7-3 TGTGCCAGCAGCCTAGCGGGAGGGCCTCAGAACGAGCAGTACTTC CASSLAGGPQNEQYF
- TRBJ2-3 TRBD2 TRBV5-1 TGCGCCAGCAGCCCGGGGACTAGCTCATTAGGGTCAGATACGCAGTATTTT CASSPGTSSLGSDTQYF
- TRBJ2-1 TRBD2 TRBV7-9 TGTGCCAGCAGCCCTGGGGAGCGGGACCTCTTC CASSPGERDLF
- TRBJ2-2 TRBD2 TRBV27 TGTGCCAGCAGTCCAACCACGGCGGGCGGGGGGCCTGTCGGGGAGCTGTTTTTT CASSPTTAGGGPVGELFF
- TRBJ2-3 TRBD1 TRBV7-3 TGTGCCAGCAGCTTGGGACAGACCACAGATACGCAGTATTTT CASSLGQTTDTQYF
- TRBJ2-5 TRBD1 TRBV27 TGTGCCAGCAGTCGATGGGACAGGGATCATCAAGAGACCCAGTACTTC CASSRWDRDHQETQYF
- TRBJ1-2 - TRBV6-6 TGTGCCAGCAGTTCAACTGCAGCATTCCAGGGATCCGGCTACACCTTC CASSSTAAFQGSGYTF
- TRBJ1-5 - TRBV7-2 TGTGCCAGCAGGGAGCGGGGAGGGAACGTTAATCAGCCCCAGCATTTT CASRERGGNVNQPQHF